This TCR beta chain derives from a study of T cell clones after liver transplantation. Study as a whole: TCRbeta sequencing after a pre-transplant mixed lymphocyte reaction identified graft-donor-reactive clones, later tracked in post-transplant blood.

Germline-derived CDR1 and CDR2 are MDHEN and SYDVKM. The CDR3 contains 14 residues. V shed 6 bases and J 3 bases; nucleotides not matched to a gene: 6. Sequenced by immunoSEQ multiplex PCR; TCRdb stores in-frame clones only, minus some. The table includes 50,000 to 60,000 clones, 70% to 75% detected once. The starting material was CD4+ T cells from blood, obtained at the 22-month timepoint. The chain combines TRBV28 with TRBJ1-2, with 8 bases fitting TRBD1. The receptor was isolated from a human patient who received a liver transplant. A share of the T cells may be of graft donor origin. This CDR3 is CASRGQGHYYGYTF. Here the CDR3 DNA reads TGTGCCAGCAGAGGACAGGGCCACTACTATGGCTACACCTTC.